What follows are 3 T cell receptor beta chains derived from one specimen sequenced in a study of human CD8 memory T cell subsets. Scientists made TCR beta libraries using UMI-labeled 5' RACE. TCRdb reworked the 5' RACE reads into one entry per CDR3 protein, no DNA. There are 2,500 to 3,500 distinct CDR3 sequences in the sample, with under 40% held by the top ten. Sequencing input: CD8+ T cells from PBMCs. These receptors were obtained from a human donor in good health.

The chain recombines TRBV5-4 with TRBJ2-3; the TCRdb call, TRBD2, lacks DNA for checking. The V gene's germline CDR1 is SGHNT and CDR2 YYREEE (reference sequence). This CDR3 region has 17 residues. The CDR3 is CASSPDYSGTAPDTQYF.

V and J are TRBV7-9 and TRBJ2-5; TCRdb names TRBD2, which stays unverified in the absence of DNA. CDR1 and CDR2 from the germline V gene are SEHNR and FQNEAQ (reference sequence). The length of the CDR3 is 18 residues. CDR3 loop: CASSPKNLASTTRETQYF. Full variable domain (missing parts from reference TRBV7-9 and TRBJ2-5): DTGVSQNPRHKITKRGQNVTFRCDPISEHNRLYWYRQTLGQGPEFLTYFQNEAQLEKSRLLSDRFSAERPKGSFSTLEIQRTEQGDSAMYLCASSPKNLASTTRETQYFGPGTRLLVL.

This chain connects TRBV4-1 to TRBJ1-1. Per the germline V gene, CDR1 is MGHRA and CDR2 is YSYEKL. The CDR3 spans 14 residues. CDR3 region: CASSQESENTEAFF.